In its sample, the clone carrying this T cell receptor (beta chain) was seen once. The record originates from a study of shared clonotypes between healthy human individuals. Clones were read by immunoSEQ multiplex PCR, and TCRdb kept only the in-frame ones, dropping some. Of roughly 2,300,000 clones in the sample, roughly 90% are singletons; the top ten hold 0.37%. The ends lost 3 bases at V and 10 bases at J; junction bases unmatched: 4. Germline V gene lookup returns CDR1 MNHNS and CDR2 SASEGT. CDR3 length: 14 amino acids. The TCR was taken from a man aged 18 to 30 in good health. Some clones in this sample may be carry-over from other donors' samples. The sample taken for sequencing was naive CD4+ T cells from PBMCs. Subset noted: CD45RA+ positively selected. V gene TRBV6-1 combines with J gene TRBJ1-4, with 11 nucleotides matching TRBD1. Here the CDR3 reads CASSEWDRGRKLFF. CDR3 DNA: TGTGCCAGCAGTGAGTGGGACAGGGGGAGAAAACTGTTTTTT.